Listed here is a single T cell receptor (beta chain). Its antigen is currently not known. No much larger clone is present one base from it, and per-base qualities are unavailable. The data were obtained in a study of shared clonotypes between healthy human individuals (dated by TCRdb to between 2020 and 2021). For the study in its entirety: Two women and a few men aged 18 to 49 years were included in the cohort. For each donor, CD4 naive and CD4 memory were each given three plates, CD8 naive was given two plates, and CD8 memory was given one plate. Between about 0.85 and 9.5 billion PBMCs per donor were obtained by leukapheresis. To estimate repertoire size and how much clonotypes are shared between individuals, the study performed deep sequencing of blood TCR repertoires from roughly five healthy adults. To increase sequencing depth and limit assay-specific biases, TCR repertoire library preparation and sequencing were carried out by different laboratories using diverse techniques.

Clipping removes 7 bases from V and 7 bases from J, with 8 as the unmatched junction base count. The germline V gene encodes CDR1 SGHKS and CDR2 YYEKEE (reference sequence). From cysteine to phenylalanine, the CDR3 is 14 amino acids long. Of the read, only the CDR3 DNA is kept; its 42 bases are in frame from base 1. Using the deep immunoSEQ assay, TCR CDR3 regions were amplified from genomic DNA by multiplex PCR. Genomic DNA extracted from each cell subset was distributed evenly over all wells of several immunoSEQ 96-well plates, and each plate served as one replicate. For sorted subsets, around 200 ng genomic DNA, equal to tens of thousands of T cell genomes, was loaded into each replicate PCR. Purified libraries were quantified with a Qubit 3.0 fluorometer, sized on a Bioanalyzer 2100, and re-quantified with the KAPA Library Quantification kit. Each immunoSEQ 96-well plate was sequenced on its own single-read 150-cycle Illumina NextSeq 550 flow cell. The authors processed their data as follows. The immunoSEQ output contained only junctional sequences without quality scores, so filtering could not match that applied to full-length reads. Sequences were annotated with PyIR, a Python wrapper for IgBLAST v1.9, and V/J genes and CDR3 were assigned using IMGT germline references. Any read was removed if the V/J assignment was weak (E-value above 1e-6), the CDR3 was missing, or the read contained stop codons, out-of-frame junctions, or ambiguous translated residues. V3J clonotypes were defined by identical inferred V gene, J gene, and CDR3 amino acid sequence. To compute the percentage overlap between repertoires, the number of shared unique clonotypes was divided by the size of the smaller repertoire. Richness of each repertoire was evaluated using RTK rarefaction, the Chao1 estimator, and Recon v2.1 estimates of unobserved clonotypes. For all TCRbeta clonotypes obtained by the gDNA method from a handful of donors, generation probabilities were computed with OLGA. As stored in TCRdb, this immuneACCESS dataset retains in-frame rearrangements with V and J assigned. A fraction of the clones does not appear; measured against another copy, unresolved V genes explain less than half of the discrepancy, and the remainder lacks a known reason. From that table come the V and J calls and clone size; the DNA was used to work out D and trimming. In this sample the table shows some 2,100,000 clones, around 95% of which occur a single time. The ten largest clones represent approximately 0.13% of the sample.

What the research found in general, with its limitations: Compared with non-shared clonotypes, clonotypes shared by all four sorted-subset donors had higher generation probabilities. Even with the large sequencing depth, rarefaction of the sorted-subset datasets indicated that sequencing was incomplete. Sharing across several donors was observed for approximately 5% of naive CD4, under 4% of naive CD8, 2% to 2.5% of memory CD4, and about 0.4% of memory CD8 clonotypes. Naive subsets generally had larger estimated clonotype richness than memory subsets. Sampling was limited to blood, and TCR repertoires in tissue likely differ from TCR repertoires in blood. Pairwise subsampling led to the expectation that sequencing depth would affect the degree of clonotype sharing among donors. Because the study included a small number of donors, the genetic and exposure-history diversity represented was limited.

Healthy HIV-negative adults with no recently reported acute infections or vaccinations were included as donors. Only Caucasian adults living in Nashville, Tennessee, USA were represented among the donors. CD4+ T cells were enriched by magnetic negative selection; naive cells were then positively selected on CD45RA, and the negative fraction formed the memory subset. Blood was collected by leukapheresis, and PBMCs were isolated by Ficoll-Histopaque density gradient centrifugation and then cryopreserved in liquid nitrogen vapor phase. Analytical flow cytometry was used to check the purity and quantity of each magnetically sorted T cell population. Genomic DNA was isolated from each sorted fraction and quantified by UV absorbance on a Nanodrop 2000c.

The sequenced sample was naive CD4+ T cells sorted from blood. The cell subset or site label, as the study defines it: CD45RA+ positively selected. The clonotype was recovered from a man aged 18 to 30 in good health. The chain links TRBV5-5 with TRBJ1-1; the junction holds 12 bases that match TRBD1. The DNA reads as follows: TGTGCCAGCCGGCCGGGGACAGGGGGCCTTGAAGCTTTCTTT. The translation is CASRPGTGGLEAFF.